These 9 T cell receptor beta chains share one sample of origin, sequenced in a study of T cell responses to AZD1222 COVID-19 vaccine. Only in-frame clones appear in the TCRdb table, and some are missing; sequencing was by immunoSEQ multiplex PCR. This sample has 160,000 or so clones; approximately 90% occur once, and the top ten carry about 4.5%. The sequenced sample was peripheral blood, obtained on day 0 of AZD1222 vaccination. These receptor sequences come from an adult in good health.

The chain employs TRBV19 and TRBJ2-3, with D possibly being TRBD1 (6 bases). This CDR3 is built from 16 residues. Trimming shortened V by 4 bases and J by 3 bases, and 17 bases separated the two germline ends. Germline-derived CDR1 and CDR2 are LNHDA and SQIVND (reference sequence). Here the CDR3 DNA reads TGTGCCAGTAGTAGAACAGGGTCGTGGGGAACAGATACGCAGTATTTT. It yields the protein CASSRTGSWGTDTQYF.

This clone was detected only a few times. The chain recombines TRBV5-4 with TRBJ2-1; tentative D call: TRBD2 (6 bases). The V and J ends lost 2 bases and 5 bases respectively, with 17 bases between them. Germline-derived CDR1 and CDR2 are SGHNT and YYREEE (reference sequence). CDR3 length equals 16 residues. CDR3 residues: CASSFFGVGGNNEQFF. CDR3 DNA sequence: TGTGCCAGCAGCTTCTTCGGCGTTGGCGGGAACAATGAGCAGTTCTTC. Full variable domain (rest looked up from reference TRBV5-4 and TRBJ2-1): ETGVTQSPTHLIKTRGQQVTLRCSSQSGHNTVSWYQQALGQGPQFIFQYYREEENGRGNFPPRFSGLQFPNYSSELNVNALELDDSALYLCASSFFGVGGNNEQFFGPGTRLTVL.

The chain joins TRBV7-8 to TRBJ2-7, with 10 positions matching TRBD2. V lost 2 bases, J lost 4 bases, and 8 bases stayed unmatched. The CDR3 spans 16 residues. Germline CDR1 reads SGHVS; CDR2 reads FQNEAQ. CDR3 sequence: CASSLWLAGAKYEQYF. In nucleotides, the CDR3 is TGTGCCAGCAGCTTATGGCTAGCGGGAGCTAAATACGAGCAGTACTTC.

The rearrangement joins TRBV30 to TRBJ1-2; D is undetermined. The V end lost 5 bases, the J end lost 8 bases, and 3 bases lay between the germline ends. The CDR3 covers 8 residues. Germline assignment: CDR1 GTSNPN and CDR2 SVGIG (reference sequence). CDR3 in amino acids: CAWGGYTF. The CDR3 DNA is TGTGCCTGGGGGGGCTACACCTTC.

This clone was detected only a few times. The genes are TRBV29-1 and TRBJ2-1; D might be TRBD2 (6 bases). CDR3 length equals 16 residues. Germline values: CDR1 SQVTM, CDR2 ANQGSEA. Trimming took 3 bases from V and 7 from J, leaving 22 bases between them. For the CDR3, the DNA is TGCAGCGTTGATTGGACGACCTGGGGGGTAGGGAATGAGCAGTTCTTC. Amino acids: CSVDWTTWGVGNEQFF.

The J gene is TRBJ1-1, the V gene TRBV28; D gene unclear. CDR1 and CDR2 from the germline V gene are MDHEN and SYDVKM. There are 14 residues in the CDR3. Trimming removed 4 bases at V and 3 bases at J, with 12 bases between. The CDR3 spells CASSSPGIYTEAFF. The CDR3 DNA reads TGTGCCAGCAGTTCGCCGGGGATATACACTGAAGCTTTCTTT.

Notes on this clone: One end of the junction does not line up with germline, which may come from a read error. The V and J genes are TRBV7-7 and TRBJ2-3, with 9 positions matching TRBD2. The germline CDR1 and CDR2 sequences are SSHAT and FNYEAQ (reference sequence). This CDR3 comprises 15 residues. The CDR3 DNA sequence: TGTGCTAGCAGGCCAGCGGGAGGTGGCACAGATACGCAGTATTTT. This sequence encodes CASRPAGGGTDTQYF.

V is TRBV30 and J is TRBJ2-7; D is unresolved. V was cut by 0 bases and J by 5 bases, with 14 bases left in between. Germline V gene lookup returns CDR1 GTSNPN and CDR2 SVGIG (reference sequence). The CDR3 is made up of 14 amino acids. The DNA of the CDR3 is TGTGCCTGGAGTGTCCAGTGGATAGGGAACGAGCAGTACTTC. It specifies CAWSVQWIGNEQYF.

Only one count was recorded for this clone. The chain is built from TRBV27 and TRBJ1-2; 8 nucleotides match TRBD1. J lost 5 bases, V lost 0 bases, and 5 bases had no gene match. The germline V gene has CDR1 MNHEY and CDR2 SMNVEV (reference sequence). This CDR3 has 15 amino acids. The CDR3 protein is CASSLSGTGVYGYTF. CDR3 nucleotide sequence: TGTGCCAGCAGTTTATCCGGGACAGGTGTGTATGGCTACACCTTC.